This T cell receptor beta chain stems from a study of blood T cell repertoires in COVID-19. TCRdb keeps only in-frame clones here, not all; method: immunoSEQ multiplex PCR. This table has about 4,300 clones, almost 80% appearing once. CDR1 and CDR2 (germline): KGHSH, LQKENI. The CDR3 is made up of 16 amino acids. Trimming took 3 bases from V and 6 from J; bases not matched to a gene: 7. V usage is TRBV18 and J usage is TRBJ1-6; 8 bases align to TRBD1. The sequencing input was peripheral blood. The sequence was obtained from a human donor with active or convalescent COVID-19. The donor label of this sample is uncertain. CDR3 sequence: CASSPNTGQGNSPLHF. For the CDR3, the DNA is TGTGCCAGCTCACCTAATACTGGACAGGGTAATTCACCCCTCCACTTT.